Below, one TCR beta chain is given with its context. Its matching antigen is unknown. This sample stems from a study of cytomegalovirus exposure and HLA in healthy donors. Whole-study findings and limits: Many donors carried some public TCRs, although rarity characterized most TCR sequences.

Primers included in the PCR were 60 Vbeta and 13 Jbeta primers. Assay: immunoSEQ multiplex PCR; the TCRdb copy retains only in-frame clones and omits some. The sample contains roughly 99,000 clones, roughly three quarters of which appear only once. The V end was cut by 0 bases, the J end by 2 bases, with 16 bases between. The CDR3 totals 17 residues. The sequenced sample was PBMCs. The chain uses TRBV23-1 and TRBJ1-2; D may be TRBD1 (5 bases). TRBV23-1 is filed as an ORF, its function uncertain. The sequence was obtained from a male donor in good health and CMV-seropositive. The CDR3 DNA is TGCGCCAGCAGTCAATCGATCTTGACAGCTTCGAACTATGGCTACACCTTC. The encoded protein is CASSQSILTASNYGYTF.